The 10 T cell receptor beta chains presented below share a single source sample, sequenced in a study of neurological immune-mediated disorders. In TCRdb, the 5' RACE reads were re-called with MiXCR into one record per CDR3 protein. The profile shows about 57,000 distinct CDR3 sequences, about 12% of them singletons. Material: PBMCs. These receptors all stem from a woman aged 55-69 years with HTLV-1-associated myelopathy (HAM/TSP).

This clonotype showed up just a few times. This chain connects TRBV4-1 to TRBJ2-1, with D possibly TRBD2 on 6 matching bases. Germline-derived CDR1 and CDR2 are MGHRA and YSYEKL. The CDR3 runs 15 residues. V dropped 0 bases and J dropped 13 bases, with 19 bases sitting between them. As DNA, the CDR3 is TGCGCCAGCAGCCAAGAGACCCGGGACTCGCGAATACAGTTCTTC. Protein sequence: CASSQETRDSRIQFF.

This clonotype was detected many times. CDR3 in amino acids: CASSLESSYNEQFF. The CDR3 nucleotides read TGTGCCAGCAGCTTAGAGAGCTCCTACAATGAGCAGTTCTTC. The V call is TRBV7-3, the J call TRBJ2-1; D gene unclear. CDR1 and CDR2 (germline): SGHTA, FQGTGA. The CDR3 consists of 14 residues. The V end was cut by 2 bases, the J end by 0 bases, with 5 bases between.

This clonotype was recorded at least ten times. The rearrangement joins TRBV12-3 or TRBV12-4 to TRBJ2-7; 7 bases are shared with TRBD2. The length of the CDR3 is 13 residues. Trimming removed 6 bases from V and 4 bases from J; junction bases left unmatched: 6. In DNA form, the CDR3 reads TGTGCCAGCAGCCGGGACTACGCTTACGAGCAGTACTTC. Its protein product is CASSRDYAYEQYF.

The rearrangement uses TRBV3-1 and TRBJ1-6; D is ambiguous. Germline CDR1 LGHDT, CDR2 YNNKEL (reference sequence). V gave up 2 bases and J gave up 8 bases, with 4 bases separating them. The CDR3 runs 12 residues. CDR3 sequence: CASSQPDSPLHF. Here the CDR3 DNA reads TGTGCCAGCAGCCAACCAGATTCACCCCTCCACTTT. The full variable domain, completed using reference TRBV3-1 and TRBJ1-6, is DTAVSQTPKYLVTQMGNDKSIKCEQNLGHDTMYWYKQDSKKFLKIMFSYNNKELIINETVPNRFSPKSPDKAHLNLHINSLELGDSAVYFCASSQPDSPLHFGNGTRLTVT.

Ten or more counts support this clonotype. The chain employs TRBV7-2 and TRBJ2-7; 9 positions agree with TRBD2. The CDR3 is 14 residues long. Per the germline V gene, CDR1 is SGHTA and CDR2 is FQGNSA. V shed 6 bases, J shed 3 bases, and the junction held 6 bases outside the gene matches. The CDR3 DNA follows: TGTGCCAGCAGGCCGGGACTAGCTGTCTACGAGCAGTACTTC. Encoded protein: CASRPGLAVYEQYF.

This clonotype was picked up many times. The CDR3 DNA follows: TGTGCCAGCAGCCAGGCGGGAGGGTACAATGAGCAGTTCTTC. Protein sequence: CASSQAGGYNEQFF. V gene TRBV3-1 combines with J gene TRBJ2-1; 9 positions agree with TRBD2. J gave up 4 bases and V 3 bases, and 1 base lay outside the gene matches. This CDR3 comprises 14 residues. CDR1 and CDR2 from the germline V gene are LGHDT and YNNKEL (reference sequence).

This clonotype came up many times. The chain has TRBV6-4 and TRBJ2-1, with TRBD2 identical over 7 bases. Germline CDR1 is MRHNA and CDR2 is SNTAGT. Germline trimming cut 5 bases from V and 6 bases from J; bases unmatched to any gene: 10. The CDR3 has 15 amino acids. In DNA, the CDR3 is TGTGCCAGCAGTCCTGGGGGGGAGATCGGCAATGAGCAGTTCTTC. It specifies CASSPGGEIGNEQFF.

This clonotype was recorded many times. J is TRBJ2-7 and V is TRBV11-1; tentatively, D is TRBD2 (6 bases). Between the trimmed V and J ends, which lost 5 bases and 3 bases, there was a span of 17 bases. Germline V CDR1 and CDR2: SGHAT, FQDESV (reference sequence). The CDR3 extends over 15 amino acids. This CDR3 reads CASSPQAGRVYEQYF. As DNA, the CDR3 is TGTGCCAGCAGCCCTCAAGCGGGTCGGGTCTACGAGCAGTACTTC.

This clonotype has at least ten counts. V usage is TRBV28 and J usage is TRBJ2-1, with a weak D call TRBD1 (6 bases). The V gene lost 5 bases and the J gene lost 10 bases, with 9 bases spanning the gap. This CDR3 has 11 residues. Germline V gives CDR1 MDHEN, CDR2 SYDVKM. CDR3 bases: TGTGCCAGCAGTACCGGGACAGAGCAGTTCTTC. It encodes CASSTGTEQFF.

This clonotype was detected many times. This chain links TRBV5-1 with TRBJ2-7; a possible D gene is TRBD2 (6 bases). CDR1 is SGHRS and CDR2 is YFSETQ in the germline V gene. V was cut by 5 bases and J by 1 base, with 13 bases left in between. The CDR3 is 14 amino acids. The CDR3 nucleotides are TGCGCCAGCAGGAGGAAGGAGGGATCCTACGAGCAGTACTTC. The encoded protein is CASRRKEGSYEQYF.